The rows below give T cell receptor beta chains drawn from one sample of a study of CD4+ T cells in melanoma. Data came from immunoSEQ multiplex PCR; TCRdb stores just in-frame clones and leaves some out. This sample has 9,500 to 13,000 clones, with over 65% found just once. Input material: cells from a culture (not recorded whether cultured in vitro). These receptors originate from a human donor with melanoma. CDR3s include the opening cysteine and the closing phenylalanine or tryptophan. A D gene is named only where the DNA matches it firmly. Clone size is not always given. Where it is, it says once, few, many or a class for expanded clones.

V gene	clone size	J gene	D gene	CDR3 DNA	CDR3 protein
TRBV6-1	.	TRBJ2-3	TRBD2	TGTGCCAGCAGTGAAAATCCAGCGGGGGGAGATACGCAGTATTTT	CASSENPAGGDTQYF
TRBV18	.	TRBJ1-1	.	TGTGCCAGCTCACAAACAGCCGGGACCTGGGAGAACACTGAAGCTTTCTTT	CASSQTAGTWENTEAFF
TRBV19	.	TRBJ1-5	.	TGTGCCAGTAGTATTGGGCGGGACCAGCCCCAGCATTTT	CASSIGRDQPQHF
TRBV30	.	TRBJ2-3	TRBD2	TGTGCCTGGGACCACGGGACTAGCGGCACAGATACGCAGTATTTT	CAWDHGTSGTDTQYF
TRBV19	.	TRBJ2-2	.	TGTGCCAGTAGTATAAGGGGGGAGACAAATACCGGGGAGCTGTTTTTT	CASSIRGETNTGELFF
TRBV6-5	once	TRBJ1-4	.	TGTGCCAGCAGTCCCACAGGGTATGATGAAAAACTGTTTTTT	CASSPTGYDEKLFF
TRBV6-5	.	TRBJ2-7	.	TGTGCCAGCAATGTTTACTACGAGCAGTACTTC	CASNVYYEQYF
TRBV18	.	TRBJ1-1	.	TGTGCCAGCTCACCCGCATCTTCCGCTTTCTTT	CASSPASSAFF
TRBV29-1	.	TRBJ2-1	.	TGCAGCGTTGATTTGAGGACGGCCTACAATGAGCAGTTCTTC	CSVDLRTAYNEQFF
TRBV7-9	.	TRBJ2-1	TRBD2	TGTGCCAGCACCCTAGCCTACGGGGGGGCCAACAATGAGCAGTTCTTC	CASTLAYGGANNEQFF
TRBV7-8	few	TRBJ2-5	.	TGTGCCAGCAGCTTAGAGACAGGAGTAAAAGAGACCCAGTACTTC	CASSLETGVKETQYF
TRBV7-3	few	TRBJ2-1	TRBD2	TGTGCCAGCAGCTTCTTAGGCGGGGGGAACAATGAGCAGTTCTTC	CASSFLGGGNNEQFF
TRBV5-4	.	TRBJ1-2	.	TGTGCCAGCAGCTCAGATGACAGGTCCTTGTCGGGCTACACCTTC	CASSSDDRSLSGYTF
TRBV2	.	TRBJ1-2	TRBD1	TGTGCCAGCAGTGGAGAGGGGACAGGAGTCCTCTATGGCTACACCTTC	CASSGEGTGVLYGYTF
TRBV7-9	.	TRBJ2-3	.	TGTGCCAGCAGCACAATCCGGGGGCCAGATACGCAGTATTTT	CASSTIRGPDTQYF
TRBV5-6	.	TRBJ2-5	.	TGTGCCAGCAGCTTAACGGGCCGGGAGACCCAGTACTTC	CASSLTGRETQYF
TRBV6-5	.	TRBJ2-2	.	TGTGCCAGCAGATTCACCGCAGTCACCGGGGAGCTGTTTTTT	CASRFTAVTGELFF
TRBV7-6	.	TRBJ2-7	TRBD2	TGTGCCAGCAGCTTAGAGGCGGGGGGCGGGAACGAGCAGTACTTC	CASSLEAGGGNEQYF
TRBV27	few	TRBJ2-3	TRBD2	TGTGCCAGCTCATGGGGGGGACCCACAGATACGCAGTATTTT	CASSWGGPTDTQYF
TRBV5-1	.	TRBJ2-3	TRBD2	TGCGCCAGCAGCTTATTAAAGCGGGGGGGCCCAGATACGCAGTATTTT	CASSLLKRGGPDTQYF
TRBV5-4	few	TRBJ2-7	.	TGTGCCAGCAGCTTGGAGGCGGCCTACGAGCAGTACTTC	CASSLEAAYEQYF
TRBV4-1	once	TRBJ1-1	.	TGCGCCAGCAGCCTCTCCTCGACAGTCATTAACGCTGAAGCTTTCTTT	CASSLSSTVINAEAFF
TRBV19	.	TRBJ1-4	TRBD1	TGTGCCAGTAGTCCGGGACAGCCCCGTGAAAAACTGTTTTTT	CASSPGQPREKLFF
TRBV29-1	.	TRBJ2-7	TRBD1	TGCAGCGTGGAAACAGGGGGCTCCTACGAGCAGTACTTC	CSVETGGSYEQYF
TRBV9	.	TRBJ1-2	TRBD1	TGTGCCAGCAGCGCATCACGGGACAGGGAAGCTAACTATGGCTACACCTTC	CASSASRDREANYGYTF
TRBV6-5	.	TRBJ2-5	TRBD1	TGTGCCAGCAGACGGGGACAGGGGGGAGAGACCCAGTACTTC	CASRRGQGGETQYF
TRBV7-3	.	TRBJ2-5	.	TGTGCCAGCAGCTTACGGGGACTTCCCCAAGAGACCCAGTACTTC	CASSLRGLPQETQYF
TRBV11-2	.	TRBJ2-1	.	TGTGCCAGCAGCTTAAATATAGGTTATAACAATGAGCAGTTCTTC	CASSLNIGYNNEQFF
TRBV4-1	.	TRBJ1-2	TRBD1	TGCGCCAGCAGCCAAGACGGGCAGGGGGCGCGGGGCTACACCTTC	CASSQDGQGARGYTF
TRBV5-1	.	TRBJ1-3	.	TGCGCCAGCAGCTTCGACCAACAGGGTGGAAACACCATATATTTT	CASSFDQQGGNTIYF
TRBV5-1	.	TRBJ2-5	TRBD1	TGCGCCAGCAGCCTTCCCCACGGGACAGCCCAAGAGACCCAGTACTTC	CASSLPHGTAQETQYF
TRBV4-1	.	TRBJ2-7	.	TGCGCCAGCAGCCCTAACCGGGACGGCTACGAGCAGTACTTC	CASSPNRDGYEQYF
TRBV27	few	TRBJ2-5	TRBD2	TGTGCCAGCAGTTCCCACTCTAGCGGTCAAGAGACCCAGTACTTC	CASSSHSSGQETQYF
TRBV5-6	.	TRBJ1-2	.	TGTGCCAGCAGCTTTCAGATTCTGGATGGCTACACCTTC	CASSFQILDGYTF
TRBV6-6	.	TRBJ1-1	TRBD1	TGTGCCAGTAAAACAGGGGGCGGCACTGAAGCTTTCTTT	CASKTGGGTEAFF
TRBV7-9	.	TRBJ2-5	TRBD1	TGTGCCAGCGGGGAGACAGGGCCCTGGCGGGAGACCCAGTACTTC	CASGETGPWRETQYF
TRBV6-5	few	TRBJ1-4	.	TGTGCCAGCAGTTACTCGAAGGGGAGTAATGAAAAACTGTTTTTT	CASSYSKGSNEKLFF
TRBV7-9	.	TRBJ1-1	.	TGTGCCAGCAGGTACGGGGGCGGGAACACTGAAGCTTTCTTT	CASRYGGGNTEAFF
TRBV15	.	TRBJ1-4	.	TGTGCCACCAGCAGGGACGGGGGGGCGGGGGGTCCAACTAATGAAAAACTGTTTTTT	CATSRDGGAGGPTNEKLFF
TRBV6-5	.	TRBJ2-6	.	TGTGCCAGCAGTTACCAGGGCTCTGGGGCCAACGTCCTGACTTTC	CASSYQGSGANVLTF
TRBV30	once	TRBJ1-2	.	TGTGCCTGGGTACACAGCAGCCTGCACTATGGCTACACCTTC	CAWVHSSLHYGYTF
TRBV27	.	TRBJ1-1	.	TGTGCCAGCAGACCCCAACTGGGGGGACTGAACACTGAAGCTTTCTTT	CASRPQLGGLNTEAFF
TRBV11-2	.	TRBJ2-7	.	TGTGCCAGCAGCCCCTGGGGGGGCAAATACGAGCAGTACTTC	CASSPWGGKYEQYF
TRBV11-3	.	TRBJ2-2	TRBD1	TGTGCCAGCAGCTTAGGGGACAGGGACACCGGGGAGCTGTTTTTT	CASSLGDRDTGELFF